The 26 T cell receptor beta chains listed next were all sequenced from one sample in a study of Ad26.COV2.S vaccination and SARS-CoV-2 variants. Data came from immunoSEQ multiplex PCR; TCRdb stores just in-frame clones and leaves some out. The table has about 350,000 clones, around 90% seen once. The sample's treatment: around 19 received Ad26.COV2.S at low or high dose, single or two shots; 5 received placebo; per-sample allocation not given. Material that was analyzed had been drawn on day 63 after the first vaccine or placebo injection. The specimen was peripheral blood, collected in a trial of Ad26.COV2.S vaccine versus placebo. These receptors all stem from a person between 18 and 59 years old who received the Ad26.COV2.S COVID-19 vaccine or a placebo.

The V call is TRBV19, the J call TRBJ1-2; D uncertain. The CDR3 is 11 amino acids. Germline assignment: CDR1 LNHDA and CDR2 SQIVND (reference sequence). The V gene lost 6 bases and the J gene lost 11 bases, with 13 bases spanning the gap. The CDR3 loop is CASRTAGEYTF. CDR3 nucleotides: TGTGCCAGTAGGACGGCGGGAGAGTACACCTTC.

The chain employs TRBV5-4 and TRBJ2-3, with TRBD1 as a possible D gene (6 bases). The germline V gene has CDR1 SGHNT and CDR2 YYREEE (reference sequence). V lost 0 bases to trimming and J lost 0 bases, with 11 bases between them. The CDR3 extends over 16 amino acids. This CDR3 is CASSLENRASTDTQYF. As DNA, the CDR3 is TGTGCCAGCAGCTTGGAGAACAGGGCTAGCACAGATACGCAGTATTTT.

CDR3 DNA: TGTGCCAGCAGCTCGACAGCCTCGAGCCTCAATCAGCCCCAGCATTTT. This encodes CASSSTASSLNQPQHF. The rearrangement joins TRBV7-2 to TRBJ1-5, with D possibly TRBD1 on 5 matching bases. The V end lost 4 bases, the J end lost 3 bases, and 16 bases lay between the germline ends. The CDR3 has 16 residues. Germline CDR1 SGHTA, CDR2 FQGNSA.

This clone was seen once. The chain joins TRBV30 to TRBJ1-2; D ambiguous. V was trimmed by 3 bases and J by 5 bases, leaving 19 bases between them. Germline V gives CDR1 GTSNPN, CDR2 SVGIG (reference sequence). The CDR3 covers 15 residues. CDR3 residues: CAWREEGFSTYGYTF. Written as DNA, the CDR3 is TGTGCCTGGAGGGAGGAGGGCTTCAGTACTTATGGCTACACCTTC.

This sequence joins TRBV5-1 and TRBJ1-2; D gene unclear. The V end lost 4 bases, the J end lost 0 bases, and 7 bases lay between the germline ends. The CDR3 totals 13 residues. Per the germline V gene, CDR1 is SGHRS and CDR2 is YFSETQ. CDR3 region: CASSEPANYGYTF. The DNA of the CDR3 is TGCGCCAGCAGCGAACCAGCTAACTATGGCTACACCTTC.

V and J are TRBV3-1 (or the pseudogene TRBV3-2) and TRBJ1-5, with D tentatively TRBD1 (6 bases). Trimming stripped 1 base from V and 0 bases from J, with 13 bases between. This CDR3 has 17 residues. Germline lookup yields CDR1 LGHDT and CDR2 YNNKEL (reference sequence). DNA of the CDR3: TGTGCCAGCAGCCAAGGCGGGCAGGGGTATAGCAATCAGCCCCAGCATTTT. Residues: CASSQGGQGYSNQPQHF.

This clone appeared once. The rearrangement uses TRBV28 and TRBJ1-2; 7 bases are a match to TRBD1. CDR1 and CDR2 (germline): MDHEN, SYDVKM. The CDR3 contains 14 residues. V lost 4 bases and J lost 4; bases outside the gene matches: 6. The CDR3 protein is CASSSRQGVYGYTF. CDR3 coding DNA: TGTGCCAGCAGTTCCCGGCAGGGGGTCTATGGCTACACCTTC.

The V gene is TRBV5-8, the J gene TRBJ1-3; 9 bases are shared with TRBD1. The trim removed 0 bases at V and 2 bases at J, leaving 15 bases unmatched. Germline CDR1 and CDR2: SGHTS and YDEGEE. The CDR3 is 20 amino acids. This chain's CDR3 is CASSLEVRVYRGRTGNTIYF. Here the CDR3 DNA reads TGTGCCAGCAGCTTGGAGGTTCGGGTTTACAGGGGGCGAACTGGAAACACCATATATTTT. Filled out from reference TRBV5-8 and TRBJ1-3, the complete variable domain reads EAGVTQSPTHLIKTRGQQATLRCSPISGHTSVYWYQQALGLGLQFLLWYDEGEERNRGNFPPRFSGRQFPNYSSELNVNALELEDSALYLCASSLEVRVYRGRTGNTIYFGEGSWLTVV.

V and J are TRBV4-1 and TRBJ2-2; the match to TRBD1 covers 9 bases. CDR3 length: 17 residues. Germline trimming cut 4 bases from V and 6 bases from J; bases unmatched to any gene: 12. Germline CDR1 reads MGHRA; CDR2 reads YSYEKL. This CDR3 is CASSRGGTGKFPGELFF. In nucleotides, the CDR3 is TGCGCCAGCAGCCGGGGAGGGACAGGGAAATTTCCCGGGGAGCTGTTTTTT.

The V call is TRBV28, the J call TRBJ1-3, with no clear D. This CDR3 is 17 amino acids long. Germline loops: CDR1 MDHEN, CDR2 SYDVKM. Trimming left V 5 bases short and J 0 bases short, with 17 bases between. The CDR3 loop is CASSGEGSYLSGNTIYF. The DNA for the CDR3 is TGTGCCAGCAGTGGGGAGGGCAGCTACCTCTCTGGAAACACCATATATTTT.

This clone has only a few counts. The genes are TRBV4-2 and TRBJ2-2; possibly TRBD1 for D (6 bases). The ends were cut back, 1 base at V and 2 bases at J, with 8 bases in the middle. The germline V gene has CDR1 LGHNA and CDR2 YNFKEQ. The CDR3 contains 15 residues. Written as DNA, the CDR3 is TGTGCCAGCAGCCAAGGGGACAAAAACACCGGGGAGCTGTTTTTT. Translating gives CASSQGDKNTGELFF.

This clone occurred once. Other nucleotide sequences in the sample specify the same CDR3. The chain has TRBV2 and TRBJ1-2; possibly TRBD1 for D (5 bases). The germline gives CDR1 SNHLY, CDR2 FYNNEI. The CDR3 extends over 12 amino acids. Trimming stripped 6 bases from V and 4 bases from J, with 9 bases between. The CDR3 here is CASSGGTYGYTF. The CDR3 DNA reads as TGTGCCAGCAGCGGGGGGACCTATGGCTACACCTTC. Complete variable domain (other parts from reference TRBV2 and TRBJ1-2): EPEVTQTPSHQVTQMGQEVILRCVPISNHLYFYWYRQILGQKVEFLVSFYNNEISEKSEIFDDQFSVERPDGSNFTLKIRSTKLEDSAMYFCASSGGTYGYTFGSGTRLTVV.

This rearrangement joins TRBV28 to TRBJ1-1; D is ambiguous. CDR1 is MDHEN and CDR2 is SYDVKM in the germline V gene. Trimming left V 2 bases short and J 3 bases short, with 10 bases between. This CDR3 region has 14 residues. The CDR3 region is CASSLGGIYTEAFF. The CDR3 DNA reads TGTGCCAGCAGTTTAGGCGGGATCTACACTGAAGCTTTCTTT.

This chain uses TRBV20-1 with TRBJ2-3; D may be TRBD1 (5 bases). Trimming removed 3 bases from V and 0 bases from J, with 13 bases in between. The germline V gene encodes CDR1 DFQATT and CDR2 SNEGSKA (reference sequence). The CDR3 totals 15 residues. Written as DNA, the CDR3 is TGCAGTGCTAGTGTGACAGATCTTAGCACAGATACGCAGTATTTT. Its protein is CSASVTDLSTDTQYF.

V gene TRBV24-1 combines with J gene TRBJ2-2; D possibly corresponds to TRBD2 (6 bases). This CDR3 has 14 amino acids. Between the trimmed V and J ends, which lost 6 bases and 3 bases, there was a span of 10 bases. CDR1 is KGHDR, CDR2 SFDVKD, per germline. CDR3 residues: CATSTGSDTGELFF. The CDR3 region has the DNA TGTGCCACCAGTACCGGGAGTGACACCGGGGAGCTGTTTTTT.

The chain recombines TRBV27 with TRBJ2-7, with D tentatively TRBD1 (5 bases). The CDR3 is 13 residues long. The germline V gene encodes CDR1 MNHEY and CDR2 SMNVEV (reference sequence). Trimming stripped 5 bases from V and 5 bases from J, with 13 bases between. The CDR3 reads CASSNPPTDEQYF. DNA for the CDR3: TGTGCCAGCAGTAACCCCCCGACAGACGAGCAGTACTTC.

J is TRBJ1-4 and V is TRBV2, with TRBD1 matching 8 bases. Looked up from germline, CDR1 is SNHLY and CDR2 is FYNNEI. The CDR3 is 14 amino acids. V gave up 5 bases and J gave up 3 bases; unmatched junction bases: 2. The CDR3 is CASSSGQANEKLFF. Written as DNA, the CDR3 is TGTGCCAGCAGTTCGGGACAGGCTAATGAAAAACTGTTTTTT.

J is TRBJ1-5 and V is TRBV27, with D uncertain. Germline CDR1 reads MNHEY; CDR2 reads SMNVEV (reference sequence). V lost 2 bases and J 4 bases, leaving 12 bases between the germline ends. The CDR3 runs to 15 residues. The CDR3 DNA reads TGTGCCAGCAGTTTAGCGGGTCCCAGTAATCAGCCCCAGCATTTT. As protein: CASSLAGPSNQPQHF.

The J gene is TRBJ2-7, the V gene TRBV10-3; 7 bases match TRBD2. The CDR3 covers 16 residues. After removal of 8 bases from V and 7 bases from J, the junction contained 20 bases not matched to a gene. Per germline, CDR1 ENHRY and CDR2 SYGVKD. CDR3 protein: CAIRGGVGSGQEEQYF. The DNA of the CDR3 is TGTGCCATCCGTGGGGGGGTGGGTAGCGGGCAGGAGGAGCAGTACTTC.

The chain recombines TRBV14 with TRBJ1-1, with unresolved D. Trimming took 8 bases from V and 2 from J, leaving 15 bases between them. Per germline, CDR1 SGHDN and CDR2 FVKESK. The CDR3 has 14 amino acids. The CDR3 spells CASADTLGNTEAFF. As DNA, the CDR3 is TGTGCCAGCGCCGATACTTTGGGCAACACTGAAGCTTTCTTT. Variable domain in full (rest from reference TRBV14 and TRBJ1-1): EAGVTQFPSHSVIEKGQTVTLRCDPISGHDNLYWYRRVMGKEIKFLLHFVKESKQDESGMPNNRFLAERTGGTYSTLKVQPAELEDSGVYFCASADTLGNTEAFFGQGTRLTVV.

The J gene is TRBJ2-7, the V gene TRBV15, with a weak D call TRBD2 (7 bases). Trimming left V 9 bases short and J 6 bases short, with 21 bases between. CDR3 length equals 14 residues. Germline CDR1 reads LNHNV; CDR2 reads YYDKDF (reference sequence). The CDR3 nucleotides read TGTGCCACAGGGCCCGTTGGGGGGGCGTTCGAGCAGTACTTC. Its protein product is CATGPVGGAFEQYF.

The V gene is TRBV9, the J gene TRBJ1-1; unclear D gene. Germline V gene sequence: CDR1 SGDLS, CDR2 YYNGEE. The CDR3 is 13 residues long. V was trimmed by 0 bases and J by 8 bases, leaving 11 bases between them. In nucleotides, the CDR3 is TGTGCCAGCAGCGTAGTGCCGGGGTCGGAAGCTTTCTTT. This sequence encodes CASSVVPGSEAFF. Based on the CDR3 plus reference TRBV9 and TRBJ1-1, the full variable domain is DSGVTQTPKHLITATGQRVTLRCSPRSGDLSVYWYQQSLDQGLQFLIQYYNGEERAKGNILERFSAQQFPDLHSELNLSSLELGDSALYFCASSVVPGSEAFFGQGTRLTVV.

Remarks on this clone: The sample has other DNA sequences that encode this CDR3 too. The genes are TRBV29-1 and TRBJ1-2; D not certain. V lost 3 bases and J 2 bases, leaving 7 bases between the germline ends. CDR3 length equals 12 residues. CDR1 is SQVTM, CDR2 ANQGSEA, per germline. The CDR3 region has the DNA TGCAGCGTTGATGACGTCAACTATGGCTACACCTTC. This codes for CSVDDVNYGYTF.

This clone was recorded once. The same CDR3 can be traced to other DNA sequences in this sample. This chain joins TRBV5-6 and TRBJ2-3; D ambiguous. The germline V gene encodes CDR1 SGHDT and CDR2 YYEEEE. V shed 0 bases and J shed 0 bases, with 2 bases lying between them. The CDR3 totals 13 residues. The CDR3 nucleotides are TGTGCCAGCAGCTTGGCTAGCACAGATACGCAGTATTTT. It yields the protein CASSLASTDTQYF.

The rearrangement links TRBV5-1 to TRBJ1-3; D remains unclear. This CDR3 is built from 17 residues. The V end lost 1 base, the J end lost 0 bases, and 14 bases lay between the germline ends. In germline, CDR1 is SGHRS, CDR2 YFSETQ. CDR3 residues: CASSLSSVKTSGNTIYF. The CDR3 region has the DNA TGCGCCAGCAGCTTGTCGTCAGTGAAGACCTCTGGAAACACCATATATTTT.

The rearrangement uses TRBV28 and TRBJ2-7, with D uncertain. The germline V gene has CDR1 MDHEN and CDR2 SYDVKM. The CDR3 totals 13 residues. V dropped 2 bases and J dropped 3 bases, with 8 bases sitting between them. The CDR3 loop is CASSLMIRYEQYF. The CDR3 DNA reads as TGTGCCAGCAGTTTAATGATCCGCTACGAGCAGTACTTC.